This T cell receptor beta chain originates from a study of blood T cell repertoires in COVID-19. The junction had 10 bases not matched to a gene; V was cut back by 0 bases and J by 4 bases. Germline V gene sequence: CDR1 MNHEY, CDR2 SVGEGT. CDR3 length equals 17 residues. Libraries were prepared by immunoSEQ multiplex PCR; TCRdb keeps only in-frame clonotypes and omits some of them. The table has over 60,000 clones, about nine tenths seen once. Material: peripheral blood. The source is a man aged 65-85 years with active or convalescent COVID-19. V is TRBV6-2 or TRBV6-3 and J is TRBJ2-5; TRBD2 matches 8 bases. CDR3 bases: TGTGCCAGCAGTTACTCGGGCACCCTTCGGGGGGGAGAGACCCAGTACTTC. Translating it yields CASSYSGTLRGGETQYF.